This TCR beta chain was found in a study of blood T cell repertoires in COVID-19. Background on the study: The analysed material was cDNA or gDNA that came from T cells, B-cell-depleted T cells, or PBMCs.

The CDR3 has 15 amino acids. The ends lost 5 bases at V and 5 bases at J; junction bases unmatched: 6. Germline values: CDR1 SGHVS, CDR2 FNYEAQ. Per the original data handling: Researchers report that nucleated cell counts were estimated from reference gene primer amplification. The assay was immunoSEQ multiplex PCR, and TCRdb's table has in-frame clones only and misses some. V and J calls and clone size follow that table, whereas D and trimming were derived from the DNA. The sample contains roughly 200,000 clones, 88% of which appear only once. The rearrangement joins TRBV7-6 to TRBJ2-5; TRBD1 aligns across 12 bases. The sequence came from a man aged 70-80 years with acute or convalescent COVID-19. Sequencing was performed on peripheral blood. The CDR3 sequence is CASSPGTGGSETQYF. Here the CDR3 DNA reads TGTGCCAGCAGCCCCGGGACAGGGGGCTCGGAGACCCAGTACTTC.